Sequencing of this T cell receptor (beta chain) was carried out in a study of shared clonotypes between healthy human individuals. Study summary: There were three CD4 naive, three CD4 memory, two CD8 naive and one CD8 memory plates per donor. Study-level findings and limits: Generation probability values for non-shared clonotypes were lower than those for clonotypes shared by all four donors. Of the naive CD4 clonotypes, around 4.8% were shared across several donors.

Germline CDR1 and CDR2: MNHNS and SASEGT. CDR3 size: 12 residues. The V and J ends lost 7 bases and 4 bases respectively, with 11 bases between them. HIV-negative, healthy adults without recent acute infections or vaccinations were the donors. Sequenced by immunoSEQ multiplex PCR; TCRdb stores in-frame clones only, minus some. The sample contains 1.6 million or so clones, 96% of which appear only once. On this clone: Its specificity is not known.

This TCR was recovered from a man between 25 and 39 years old in good health. The rearrangement uses TRBV6-1 and TRBJ2-7; the D gene is possibly TRBD2 (5 bases). Sequenced sample: naive CD4+ T cells sorted from blood. Documented subset: CD45RA+ positively selected. Here the CDR3 reads CASTQRTYEQYF. The DNA for the CDR3 is TGTGCCAGCACTCAACGGACTTACGAGCAGTACTTC.